This T cell receptor beta chain was documented in a study of siplizumab effects on memory and regulatory T cells. The CDR3 is made up of 14 amino acids. Trimming stripped 2 bases from V and 3 bases from J, with 9 bases between. Looked up from germline, CDR1 is SGDLS and CDR2 is YYNGEE. The method was immunoSEQ multiplex PCR; TCRdb's version includes in-frame clones alone and lacks a portion of them. The repertoire holds about 66,000 clones, roughly 96% seen once, with 0.095% in the top ten. The genes are TRBV9 and TRBJ1-5; D possibly corresponds to TRBD1 (5 bases). Sequences were obtained from naive CD8+ T cells sorted from blood. The TCR sequence derives from a human donor in good health. The CDR3 nucleotides read TGTGCCAGCAGCGTGGGGGGAAACAATCAGCCCCAGCATTTT. It specifies CASSVGGNNQPQHF. The variable domain in full, completed from reference TRBV9 and TRBJ1-5, reads DSGVTQTPKHLITATGQRVTLRCSPRSGDLSVYWYQQSLDQGLQFLIQYYNGEERAKGNILERFSAQQFPDLHSELNLSSLELGDSALYFCASSVGGNNQPQHFGDGTRLSIL.